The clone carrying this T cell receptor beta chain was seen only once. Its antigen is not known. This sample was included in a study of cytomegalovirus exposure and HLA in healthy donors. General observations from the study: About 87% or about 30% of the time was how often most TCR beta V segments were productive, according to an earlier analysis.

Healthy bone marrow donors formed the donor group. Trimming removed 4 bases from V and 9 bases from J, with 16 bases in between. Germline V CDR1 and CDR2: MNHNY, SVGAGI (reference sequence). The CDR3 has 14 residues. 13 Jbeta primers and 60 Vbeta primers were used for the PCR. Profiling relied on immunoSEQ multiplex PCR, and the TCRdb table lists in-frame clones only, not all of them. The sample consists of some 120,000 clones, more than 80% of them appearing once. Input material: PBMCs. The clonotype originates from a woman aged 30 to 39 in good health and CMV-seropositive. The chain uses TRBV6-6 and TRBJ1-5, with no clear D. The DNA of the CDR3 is TGTGCCAGCAGTTCGGCGGGAGGAGGGCCGCCCCAGCATTTT. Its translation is CASSSAGGGPPQHF.